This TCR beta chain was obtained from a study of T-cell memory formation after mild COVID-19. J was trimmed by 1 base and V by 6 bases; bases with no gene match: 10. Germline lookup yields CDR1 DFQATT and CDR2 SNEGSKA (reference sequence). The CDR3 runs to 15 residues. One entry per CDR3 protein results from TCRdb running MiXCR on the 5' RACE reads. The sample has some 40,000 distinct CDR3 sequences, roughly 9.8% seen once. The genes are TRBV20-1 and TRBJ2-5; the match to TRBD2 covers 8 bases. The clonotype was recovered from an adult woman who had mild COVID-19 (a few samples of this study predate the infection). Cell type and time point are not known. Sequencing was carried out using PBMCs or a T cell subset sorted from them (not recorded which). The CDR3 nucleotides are TGCAGTGCGCGACCGGGGACTAGACCCCAAGAGACCCAGTACTTC. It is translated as CSARPGTRPQETQYF.